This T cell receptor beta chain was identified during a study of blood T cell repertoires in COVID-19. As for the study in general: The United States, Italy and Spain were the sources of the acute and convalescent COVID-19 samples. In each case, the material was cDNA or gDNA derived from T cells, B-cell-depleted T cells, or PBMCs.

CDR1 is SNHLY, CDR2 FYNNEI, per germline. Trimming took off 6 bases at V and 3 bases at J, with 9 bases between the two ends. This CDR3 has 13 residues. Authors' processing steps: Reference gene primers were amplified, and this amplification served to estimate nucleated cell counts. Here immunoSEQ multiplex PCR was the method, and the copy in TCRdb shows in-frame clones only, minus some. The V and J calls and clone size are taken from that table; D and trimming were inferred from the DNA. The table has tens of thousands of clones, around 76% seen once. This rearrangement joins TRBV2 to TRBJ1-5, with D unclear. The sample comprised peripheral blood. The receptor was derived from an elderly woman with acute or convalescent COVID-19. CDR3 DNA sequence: TGTGCCAGCAGCCCTACCCACAATCAGCCCCAGCATTTT. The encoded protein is CASSPTHNQPQHF.